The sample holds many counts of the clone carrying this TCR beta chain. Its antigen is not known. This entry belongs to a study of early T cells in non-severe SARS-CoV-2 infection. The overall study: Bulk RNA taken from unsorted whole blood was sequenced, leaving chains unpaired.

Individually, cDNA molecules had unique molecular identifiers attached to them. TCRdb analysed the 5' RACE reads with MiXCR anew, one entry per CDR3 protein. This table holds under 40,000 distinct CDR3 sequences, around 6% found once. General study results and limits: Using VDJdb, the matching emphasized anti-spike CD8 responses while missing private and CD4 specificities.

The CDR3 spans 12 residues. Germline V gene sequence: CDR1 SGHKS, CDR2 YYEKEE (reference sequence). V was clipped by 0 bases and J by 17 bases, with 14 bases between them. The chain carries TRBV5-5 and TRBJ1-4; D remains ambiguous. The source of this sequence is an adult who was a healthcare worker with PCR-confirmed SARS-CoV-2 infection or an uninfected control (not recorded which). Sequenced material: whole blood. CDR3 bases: TGTGCCAGCAGCTTGGAAGTAGGACCCCTTTTTTTT. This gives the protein CASSLEVGPLFF.